Sequencing of this T cell receptor beta chain was carried out in a study of blood T cell repertoires in COVID-19. About the research overall: Spain, Italy and the United States supplied samples that represented acute and convalescent COVID-19. T cells, B-cell-depleted T cells, or PBMCs provided the cDNA or gDNA that served as material.

This CDR3 is built from 19 residues. V lost 0 bases and J lost 5; bases outside the gene matches: 14. CDR1 LGHDT and CDR2 YNNKEL come from the germline V gene (reference sequence). Original processing methods: Estimates of nucleated cell counts were drawn from the amplification of reference gene primers. Only in-frame clones appear in the TCRdb table, and some are missing; sequencing was by immunoSEQ multiplex PCR. D and trimming were read from the DNA, whereas the V and J calls and clone size are those reported in that table. The sample yields roughly 240,000 clones, 86% seen once. The clonotype originates from a woman aged 25 to 39 who had recovered from COVID-19. The specimen sequenced was peripheral blood. The chain is built from TRBV3-1 (or the pseudogene TRBV3-2) and TRBJ2-5; 11 bases agree with TRBD2. The CDR3 here is CASSQEGSGLAGGKETQYF. In nucleotides, the CDR3 is TGTGCCAGCAGCCAAGAAGGGAGCGGGTTAGCGGGGGGGAAGGAGACCCAGTACTTC.